What follows are 17 T cell receptor beta chains derived from one specimen sequenced in a study of radiotherapy plus CTLA-4 blockade in lung cancer. Generated by immunoSEQ multiplex PCR, the TCRdb table keeps only in-frame clones and is missing some. Of around 44,000 clones in the sample, 70% to 90% were seen once. Specimen: peripheral blood, collected from a patient treated with radiotherapy plus ipilimumab. The source is a human donor with non-small cell lung cancer that progressed on radiotherapy plus ipilimumab. Some clones in this sample may be carry-over from other donors' samples.

J is TRBJ2-2 and V is TRBV27; TRBD2 agrees at 11 bases. Germline CDR1 reads MNHEY; CDR2 reads SMNVEV (reference sequence). The trim removed 6 bases at V and 6 bases at J, leaving 18 bases unmatched. The CDR3 length is 19 residues. Written as DNA, the CDR3 is TGTGCCAGCAGCCCCCTCGAGAGTAGCGGGAGGGATGCAGCCGGGGAGCTGTTTTTT. Its translation: CASSPLESSGRDAAGELFF.

The chain has TRBV25-1 and TRBJ2-2, with TRBD1 identical over 7 bases. The V segment lost 3 bases and the J segment 2 bases; nucleotides outside the gene matches: 6. The V gene's germline CDR1 is MGHDK and CDR2 SYGVNS. The CDR3 consists of 16 residues. This CDR3 is CASSDWNRGNTGELFF. The CDR3 nucleotides are TGTGCCAGCAGTGATTGGAACAGGGGTAACACCGGGGAGCTGTTTTTT.

This clone has more than one count but fewer than ten. The chain is built from TRBV6-1 and TRBJ1-3, with a tentative D call TRBD1 (6 bases). The CDR3 contains 17 residues. The V end was cut by 0 bases, the J end by 3 bases, with 15 bases between. Germline lookup yields CDR1 MNHNS and CDR2 SASEGT. For the CDR3, the DNA is TGTGCCAGCAGTGAAGCAACAGGGTCGTCCGTTGGAAACACCATATATTTT. Translated: CASSEATGSSVGNTIYF.

V gene TRBV5-1 combines with J gene TRBJ2-1; 11 positions agree with TRBD1. CDR1 is SGHRS, CDR2 YFSETQ, per germline. The CDR3 runs to 16 residues. The V and J ends lost 4 bases and 4 bases, in that order; junction bases with no gene match: 7. In nucleotides, the CDR3 is TGCGCCAGCAGCCCCGGACAGGGGGCAGGTTACAATGAGCAGTTCTTC. The encoded protein is CASSPGQGAGYNEQFF.

The chain links TRBV11-3 to TRBJ2-3, with 7 bases fitting TRBD2. CDR3 length equals 14 residues. Looked up from germline, CDR1 is SGHNT and CDR2 is YENEEA. Trimming removed 5 bases from V and 2 bases from J; junction bases left unmatched: 4. The CDR3 is CASSPGGNTDTQYF. CDR3 sequence (DNA): TGTGCCAGCAGCCCCGGGGGGAACACAGATACGCAGTATTTT.

CDR3 sequence: CASSPPGPGGGYTF. The CDR3 coding sequence is TGTGCCAGTAGTCCTCCCGGGCCCGGGGGGGGCTACACCTTC. The J gene is TRBJ1-2, the V gene TRBV19, with TRBD1 as a possible D gene (5 bases). CDR3 size: 14 residues. Trimming shortened V by 5 bases and J by 8 bases, and 18 bases separated the two germline ends. Germline lookup yields CDR1 LNHDA and CDR2 SQIVND (reference sequence).

This chain uses TRBV6-1 with TRBJ2-6; 12 bases line up with TRBD2. With 0 bases clipped from V and 2 bases from J, the junction kept 2 bases outside the gene matches. The CDR3 runs 18 residues. Germline values: CDR1 MNHNS, CDR2 SASEGT. The CDR3 coding sequence is TGTGCCAGCAGTGAAGCCTGGACTAGCGGGGCTGGGGCCAACGTCCTGACTTTC. Translating gives CASSEAWTSGAGANVLTF.

The J gene is TRBJ1-5, the V gene TRBV25-1, with D possibly being TRBD1 (5 bases). CDR3 length: 13 residues. CDR1 and CDR2 from the germline V gene are MGHDK and SYGVNS. V was shortened by 7 bases and J by 7 bases, with 14 bases between the two germline ends. The CDR3 nucleotides read TGTGCCAGCAAGGGGAACGGTTTGCAGCCCCAGCATTTT. Translated, it gives CASKGNGLQPQHF.

This chain links TRBV19 with TRBJ2-7; perhaps TRBD2 as D (5 bases). Deletions cut 5 bases from V and 5 bases from J, with 19 bases between. CDR1 is LNHDA and CDR2 is SQIVND in the germline V gene (reference sequence). CDR3 size: 15 residues. The CDR3, as DNA: TGTGCCAGTAGTGTCCAGACTACAGTTTTCCACGAGCAGTACTTC. Its protein product is CASSVQTTVFHEQYF.

The chain has TRBV19 and TRBJ1-5; 9 bases line up with TRBD1. Germline CDR1 and CDR2: LNHDA and SQIVND (reference sequence). V shed 5 bases, J shed 5 bases, and the junction held 7 bases outside the gene matches. This CDR3 has 15 amino acids. The CDR3 nucleotides are TGTGCCAGTAGTCGAGAGGGACAGGGTCATCAGCCCCAGCATTTT. Protein sequence: CASSREGQGHQPQHF.

The V call is TRBV18, the J call TRBJ1-1; no clear D gene. Per germline, CDR1 KGHSH and CDR2 LQKENI. The CDR3 is 13 amino acids. V gave up 6 bases and J gave up 2 bases, with 10 bases separating them. DNA of the CDR3: TGTGCCAGCTCGCCCACAGAAAACACTGAAGCTTTCTTT. Its protein product is CASSPTENTEAFF.

The chain couples TRBV5-1 to TRBJ2-7; a possible D gene is TRBD2 (6 bases). Germline loops: CDR1 SGHRS, CDR2 YFSETQ. V dropped 3 bases and J dropped 5 bases, with 12 bases sitting between them. The CDR3 has 13 amino acids. The CDR3 region is CASSWLGGHEQYF. Here the CDR3 DNA reads TGCGCCAGCAGCTGGCTCGGGGGTCACGAGCAGTACTTC.

The rearrangement joins TRBV7-2 to TRBJ1-2; D is possibly TRBD1 (5 bases). CDR1 SGHTA and CDR2 FQGNSA come from the germline V gene. The CDR3 has 15 amino acids. V was pared by 5 bases and J by 7 bases, with 20 bases between. The CDR3 loop is CASSAPGRDLGGYTF. The CDR3 DNA is TGTGCCAGCAGCGCCCCGGGCAGGGATCTTGGTGGCTACACCTTC.

The CDR3 DNA reads TGTGCCAGCAGCCGAGCGGGGGGAAACTATGGCTACACCTTC. This encodes CASSRAGGNYGYTF. The rearrangement links TRBV5-5 to TRBJ1-2; perhaps TRBD1 as D (5 bases). Trimming cost V 4 bases and J 2 bases, with 12 bases left between them. The CDR3 totals 14 residues. Germline loops: CDR1 SGHKS, CDR2 YYEKEE (reference sequence).

This chain uses TRBV5-1 with TRBJ2-2; D remains ambiguous. This CDR3 region has 16 residues. V was clipped by 1 base and J by 1 base, with 11 bases between them. Germline V lookup: CDR1 SGHRS, CDR2 YFSETQ. The CDR3 reads CASSLKGGGNTGELFF. The CDR3 DNA reads TGCGCCAGCAGCTTGAAAGGCGGCGGGAACACCGGGGAGCTGTTTTTT.

The chain couples TRBV5-1 to TRBJ2-3, with D possibly matching TRBD1 (5 bases). The germline V gene encodes CDR1 SGHRS and CDR2 YFSETQ. The CDR3 consists of 15 residues. V lost 2 bases to trimming and J lost 3 bases, with 13 bases between them. CDR3 residues: CASSFETKGTDTQYF. The CDR3, as DNA: TGCGCCAGCAGCTTCGAAACCAAGGGGACAGATACGCAGTATTTT.

This chain uses TRBV29-1 with TRBJ2-5, with 9 bases that match TRBD1. The CDR3 totals 14 residues. The V gene end was trimmed by 5 bases and the J gene end by 4 bases; junction bases not matched to a gene: 8. The germline V gene encodes CDR1 SQVTM and CDR2 ANQGSEA. The CDR3: CSVIGTGTGETQYF. In nucleotides, the CDR3 is TGCAGCGTTATCGGGACAGGGACGGGAGAGACCCAGTACTTC.